The text below deals with one T cell receptor beta chain. Its antigen is currently unknown. The repertoire was sequenced with immunoSEQ multiplex PCR; TCRdb's copy has only in-frame clones and lacks some. The sample shows more than 30,000 clones, less than 70% of them seen only once. In the ViraFEST assay, antigen-specific CD4+ clonotypes were identified by expansion after peptide-pool stimulation. Investigators separated out CD4+ T cells once around nine days of culture had passed. The vaccine recipients had no prior SARS-CoV-2 infection, with negative nucleocapsid antibodies. With around 10 ug/ml peptides and about 9.5 IU/ml IL-2, some 2 million PBMC per well were cultured. Trimming removed 4 bases from V and 4 bases from J; junction bases left unmatched: 11. Germline V lookup: CDR1 WNHNN, CDR2 SYGVQD (reference sequence). The CDR3 consists of 16 residues. The entry originates in a study of vaccination effects on CD4 cells after COVID-19. Study context: BNT162b2 vaccine or mRNA-1273 vaccine was given to participants in two doses.

The receptor's source is a human donor who received a COVID-19 vaccine. The rearrangement uses TRBV10-1 and TRBJ2-7, with 9 bases lining up with TRBD2. The source was CD4+ T cells from PBMCs cultured with HCoV-OC43 spike peptides, collected before COVID-19 vaccination. Subset: HCoV-OC43 spike overlapping peptide pool stimulation. The chain's CDR3 is CASSVMMASGMYEQYF. CDR3 nucleotide sequence: TGCGCCAGCAGTGTGATGATGGCTAGCGGGATGTACGAGCAGTACTTC.